The 13 T cell receptor beta chains given below trace back to one sample, sequenced in a study of shared clonotypes between healthy human individuals. Method: immunoSEQ multiplex PCR; TCRdb's copy keeps in-frame clones and lacks some. The profile shows 2 million to 2.5 million clones, just over 90% of them singletons. CD8 cells regarded as naive lacked CD45RO, were positively chosen for CCR7, and omitted terminally differentiated effector memory CD45RA+ cells. The sample consisted of naive CD8+ T cells from PBMCs. Receptor source: a man aged 18 to 29 in good health. Some clones in this sample may be carry-over from other donors' samples.

This clone has a handful of counts. The CDR3 reads CASSPTPGLNTEAFF. CDR3 bases: TGTGCCAGCAGCCCAACTCCAGGGCTGAACACTGAAGCTTTCTTT. The rearrangement joins TRBV7-6 to TRBJ1-1, with a tentative D call TRBD1 (5 bases). V lost 5 bases and J lost 0, with 13 bases in between. CDR1 SGHVS and CDR2 FNYEAQ come from the germline V gene. This CDR3 is 15 amino acids long.

This clone was picked up one time. For the CDR3, the DNA is TGTGCCAGCACTGAAGGGGGTGTAGAGCAGTTCTTC. Its protein product is CASTEGGVEQFF. The rearrangement uses TRBV28 and TRBJ2-1, with a weak D call TRBD1 (6 bases). Trimming shortened V by 7 bases and J by 10 bases, and 14 bases separated the two germline ends. Germline values: CDR1 MDHEN, CDR2 SYDVKM. The CDR3 has 12 residues.

The chain has TRBV9 and TRBJ1-2, with D perhaps matching TRBD1 (6 bases). Deletions cut 4 bases from V and 5 bases from J, with 18 bases between. The CDR3 length is 15 residues. Per the germline V gene, CDR1 is SGDLS and CDR2 is YYNGEE. Written as DNA, the CDR3 is TGTGCCAGCAGCCCCGAAGGAGGGGGATCATATGGCTACACCTTC. It translates to CASSPEGGGSYGYTF.

In DNA, the CDR3 is TGTGCCAGCAGTGTTATAGGACGGAAAGAGACCCAGTACTTC. It specifies CASSVIGRKETQYF. The rearrangement uses TRBV6-1 and TRBJ2-5; D gene unclear. Germline CDR1 and CDR2: MNHNS and SASEGT. The ends were cut back, 4 bases at V and 3 bases at J, with 12 bases in the middle. This CDR3 has 14 residues.

In this sample, this clone turned up once. V is TRBV29-1 and J is TRBJ2-3; D gene uncertain. The length of the CDR3 is 11 residues. Trimming cost V 6 bases and J 7 bases, with 11 bases left between them. The germline V gene encodes CDR1 SQVTM and CDR2 ANQGSEA. CDR3 protein: CSVTGGYTQYF. DNA of the CDR3: TGCAGCGTCACGGGTGGATATACGCAGTATTTT.

The chain uses TRBV10-1 and TRBJ1-3; TRBD1 matches 9 bases. The germline gives CDR1 WNHNN, CDR2 SYGVQD (reference sequence). V was clipped by 6 bases and J by 8 bases; unmatched bases: 8. The CDR3 has 14 residues. The CDR3 bases are TGCGCCAGCAGCGGGCCGGACAGGGGAGACACCATATATTTT. It specifies CASSGPDRGDTIYF.

The V gene is TRBV29-1, the J gene TRBJ2-5, with D possibly being TRBD2 (5 bases). The CDR3 covers 12 residues. Germline CDR1 reads SQVTM; CDR2 reads ANQGSEA. The V and J ends lost 2 bases and 7 bases respectively, with 11 bases between them. The CDR3 is CSVETDWTTQYF. The CDR3 region has the DNA TGCAGCGTTGAAACGGACTGGACGACCCAGTACTTC.

The chain joins TRBV7-6 to TRBJ2-5, with TRBD2 as a possible D gene (6 bases). Trimming took off 2 bases at V and 1 base at J, with 11 bases between the two ends. CDR3 length: 15 amino acids. CDR1 is SGHVS and CDR2 is FNYEAQ in the germline V gene. CDR3 loop: CASSLIYSGQETQYF. CDR3 in DNA: TGTGCCAGCAGCTTAATTTATAGCGGCCAAGAGACCCAGTACTTC.

This clone was found once. The genes are TRBV10-2 and TRBJ2-3, with 14 bases fitting TRBD2. V shed 4 bases and J 8 bases; nucleotides not matched to a gene: 2. The CDR3 is 14 residues long. CDR1 is WSHSY, CDR2 SAAADI, per germline. The CDR3 reads CASSAGTSGSTQYF. The CDR3 DNA sequence: TGCGCCAGCAGTGCCGGGACTAGCGGGAGTACGCAGTATTTT.

V gene TRBV4-3 combines with J gene TRBJ2-5; D is possibly TRBD1 (5 bases). V lost 4 bases to trimming and J lost 2 bases, with 23 bases between them. The germline gives CDR1 LGHNA, CDR2 YSLEER. CDR3 size: 18 residues. The DNA of the CDR3 is TGCGCCAGCAGCCGCCTTAGGGGTGGTACCCATGGGCAAGAGACCCAGTACTTC. The encoded protein is CASSRLRGGTHGQETQYF.

The gene calls are TRBV19 and TRBJ2-2; 7 positions agree with TRBD1. This CDR3 spans 15 amino acids. Germline lookup yields CDR1 LNHDA and CDR2 SQIVND (reference sequence). With 7 bases clipped from V and 1 base from J, the junction kept 6 bases outside the gene matches. CDR3 amino acids: CASIARTGNTGELFF. CDR3 nucleotide sequence: TGTGCCAGTATCGCCCGGACAGGGAACACCGGGGAGCTGTTTTTT.

This CDR3 reads CSITGRSTEAFF. CDR3 DNA: TGCAGCATCACGGGCCGGTCGACTGAAGCTTTCTTT. The chain links TRBV29-1 to TRBJ1-1; D remains ambiguous. This CDR3 is 12 amino acids long. Germline assignment: CDR1 SQVTM and CDR2 ANQGSEA. Deletions cut 8 bases from V and 5 bases from J, with 15 bases between.

The table lists this clone with a few counts. In DNA form, the CDR3 reads TGTGCCTGGAGGGCAGGGATTTACACTGAAGCTTTCTTT. Residues: CAWRAGIYTEAFF. The chain carries TRBV30 and TRBJ1-1; maybe TRBD1 (5 bases). The CDR3 length is 13 residues. Per the germline V gene, CDR1 is GTSNPN and CDR2 is SVGIG (reference sequence). V was cut by 3 bases and J by 3 bases, with 11 bases left in between.